This T cell receptor beta chain derives from a study of blood T cell repertoires in COVID-19. The CDR3 is 19 residues long. Using immunoSEQ multiplex PCR, the repertoire was profiled, and TCRdb retains in-frame clones only, with some absent. Of fewer than 300,000 clones in the sample, 65% to 85% are singletons; the top ten hold 15% to 18%. The TCR originated in a person aged 65-85 years with COVID-19, enrolled during active disease. The source material was peripheral blood. This chain connects TRBV1 to TRBJ2-7; the table calls TRBD2, which could not be checked here. TRBV1 is annotated as a pseudogene. In DNA, the CDR3 is TGCACCAGCAGCCAGCGGACAGGTTTAGTCGGGACTAGGGCCTACGAGCAGTACTTC. Translated, it gives CTSSQRTGLVGTRAYEQYF.